This entry is about one T cell receptor (beta chain). Its cognate antigen is unknown. Germline CDR1 and CDR2: MNHEY and SVGAGI. The CDR3 is 16 amino acids. The V end was cut by 4 bases, the J end by 6 bases, with 21 bases between. The data were obtained in a study of post-analysis software for immune sequencing data. Study findings and constraints: TRBV5-6, TRBV5-1 and TRBV20-1 were among four or five TRBV segments more frequent in patients than controls.

TCR beta libraries were prepared from cDNA with unique molecular identifiers. From the PCR reads, TCRdb called clonotypes with MiXCR, one entry per CDR3 protein. The sample shows 740,000 or so distinct CDR3 sequences, about 50% of them seen only once. The TCR sequence derives from a girl between 10 and 17 years old with multiple sclerosis. The rearrangement joins TRBV6-5 to TRBJ1-2; D gene unclear. Sequencing used blood. The CDR3 spells CASSSETAWLGDGYTF. CDR3 coding DNA: TGTGCCAGCAGTTCAGAGACCGCGTGGTTGGGTGATGGCTACACCTTC.